This T cell receptor beta chain was identified in a study of cytomegalovirus exposure and HLA in healthy donors. In the PCR, 60 Vbeta and 13 Jbeta primers were used. Libraries were prepared by immunoSEQ multiplex PCR; TCRdb keeps only in-frame clonotypes and omits some of them. The repertoire has about 120,000 clones, over 65% of them found once; the top ten carry roughly 2.6%. Germline values: CDR1 MNHNS, CDR2 SASEGT. CDR3 length equals 14 residues. V shed 6 bases, J shed 2 bases, and the junction held 6 bases outside the gene matches. The receptor comes from a woman aged 18-29 years in good health and CMV-seronegative. Sequencing was done on a sample of PBMCs. The rearrangement joins TRBV6-1 to TRBJ1-1; 7 nucleotides agree with TRBD1. The chain's CDR3 is CASRDLGGNTEAFF. CDR3 DNA: TGTGCCAGCAGGGACCTAGGGGGCAACACTGAAGCTTTCTTT.